Sequencing of this T cell receptor beta chain was carried out in a study of shared clonotypes between healthy human individuals. TCRdb keeps only in-frame clones here, not all; method: immunoSEQ multiplex PCR. The table lists around 500,000 clones, roughly 77% of them singletons. Notes on this clone: The antigen is unknown.

Trimming pared 0 bases from V and 2 bases from J, leaving 9 bases between. The CDR3 is 14 amino acids. From germline, CDR1 is SGDLS and CDR2 YYNGEE. Findings and limits, study-wide: Among donors, clonotype sharing was expected to be affected by sequencing depth.

This TCR was recovered from a middle-aged woman in good health. Some clones in this sample may be carry-over from other donors' samples. The rearrangement links TRBV9 to TRBJ2-7, with unresolved D. The sequencing input was PBMCs. The CDR3 region has the DNA TGTGCCAGCAGCGTAGAATGGGCCCCCTACGAGCAGTACTTC. Its translation: CASSVEWAPYEQYF.